Each of the 9 T cell receptor beta chains below was sequenced from the same sample in a study of molecular identifiers for immune sequencing clone quantification. TCRdb reprocessed the PCR reads via MiXCR and lists one record per CDR3 protein. The sample has 250,000 to 400,000 distinct CDR3 sequences; about 22% are singletons. Sequenced input: naive CD8+ T cells from blood, with Jurkat cell RNA spiked in. Specified subset: FACS-sorted CD8+CD4-CCR7+CD45RA+ naive T cells. The source is a human donor in good health. Some libraries in this study had Jurkat cell RNA spiked in.

This clonotype came up many times. The V and J genes are TRBV24-1 and TRBJ2-1, with D possibly being TRBD1 (5 bases). V was pared by 2 bases and J by 6 bases, with 10 bases between. Germline-derived CDR1 and CDR2 are KGHDR and SFDVKD. This CDR3 is built from 14 residues. The CDR3 nucleotides are TGTGCCACCAGTGATTCTGGCAGGGTCAATGAGCAGTTCTTC. Residues: CATSDSGRVNEQFF.

The table lists this clonotype with many counts. J is TRBJ1-6 and V is TRBV4-3; the D is unclear. This CDR3 has 15 residues. V was clipped by 0 bases and J by 11 bases, with 14 bases between them. Looked up from germline, CDR1 is LGHNA and CDR2 is YSLEER. The CDR3 sequence is CASSQDLGRATPLHF. As DNA, the CDR3 is TGCGCCAGCAGCCAAGATTTGGGAAGGGCCACACCCCTCCACTTT.

This clonotype was counted many times. The chain is built from TRBV28 and TRBJ2-5; 7 nucleotides match TRBD2. V shed 7 bases, J shed 2 bases, and the junction held 13 bases outside the gene matches. Germline-derived CDR1 and CDR2 are MDHEN and SYDVKM. The CDR3 runs to 16 residues. The CDR3 DNA reads as TGTGCCAGCAAACATCCCCGGGGGAGGGATCAAGAGACCCAGTACTTC. Translation: CASKHPRGRDQETQYF.

This clonotype was seen repeatedly, ten times or more. The gene calls are TRBV29-1 and TRBJ1-1; D possibly corresponds to TRBD1 (5 bases). V lost 0 bases and J lost 11, with 19 bases in between. Germline CDR1 reads SQVTM; CDR2 reads ANQGSEA. The CDR3 consists of 14 residues. This CDR3 reads CSVEDPAGPPGAFF. CDR3 bases: TGCAGCGTTGAAGATCCCGCAGGGCCCCCAGGGGCTTTCTTT.

The chain couples TRBV27 to TRBJ2-3; 12 bases fit TRBD1. V lost 7 bases and J lost 6; bases outside the gene matches: 11. This CDR3 contains 16 residues. Germline CDR1 MNHEY, CDR2 SMNVEV (reference sequence). In DNA form, the CDR3 reads TGTGCCAGCATTTCGGAGGGACAGGGGGCGAGGGATACGCAGTATTTT. Translated, it gives CASISEGQGARDTQYF.

This clonotype has at least ten counts. The J gene is TRBJ2-7, the V gene TRBV4-3; TRBD1 or TRBD2 may be the D gene (5 bases each). The germline V gene encodes CDR1 LGHNA and CDR2 YSLEER. The CDR3 totals 14 residues. V lost 3 bases, J lost 4 bases, and 13 bases lay in between. CDR3 sequence reads: CASSHGTASYEQYF. DNA for the CDR3: TGCGCCAGCAGCCATGGGACCGCTAGTTACGAGCAGTACTTC.

The rearrangement joins TRBV3-1 to TRBJ2-3; D unclear. Trimming shortened V by 0 bases and J by 5 bases, and 12 bases separated the two germline ends. The CDR3 extends over 15 amino acids. Germline values: CDR1 LGHDT, CDR2 YNNKEL (reference sequence). The CDR3 region is CASSQDDGVGDTQYF. CDR3 bases: TGTGCCAGCAGCCAAGATGATGGGGTGGGAGATACGCAGTATTTT.

In its sample, this clonotype was seen many times. This CDR3 is CASGDTYEQYF. In DNA, the CDR3 is TGCGCCAGCGGGGACACCTACGAGCAGTACTTC. The chain employs TRBV5-1 and TRBJ2-7; weak D call: TRBD1 (6 bases). Trimming pared 7 bases from V and 2 bases from J, leaving 7 bases between. The CDR3 runs to 11 residues. The germline V gene encodes CDR1 SGHRS and CDR2 YFSETQ.

This clonotype was recorded many times. This sequence joins TRBV30 and TRBJ2-7; 9 bases are shared with TRBD1. The germline V gene has CDR1 GTSNPN and CDR2 SVGIG (reference sequence). The CDR3 contains 18 residues. J was trimmed by 2 bases and V by 0 bases; bases with no gene match: 14. The CDR3 DNA reads as TGTGCCTGGAGTGTAAGCCCCGGACAGGGGATTAAAACCTACGAGCAGTACTTC. Protein product: CAWSVSPGQGIKTYEQYF. The full variable domain, its missing parts supplied by reference TRBV30 and TRBJ2-7, is SQTIHQWPATLVQPVGSPLSLECTVEGTSNPNLYWYRQAAGRGLQLLFYSVGIGQISSEVPQNLSASRPQDRQFILSSKKLLLSDSGFYLCAWSVSPGQGIKTYEQYFGPGTRLTVT.